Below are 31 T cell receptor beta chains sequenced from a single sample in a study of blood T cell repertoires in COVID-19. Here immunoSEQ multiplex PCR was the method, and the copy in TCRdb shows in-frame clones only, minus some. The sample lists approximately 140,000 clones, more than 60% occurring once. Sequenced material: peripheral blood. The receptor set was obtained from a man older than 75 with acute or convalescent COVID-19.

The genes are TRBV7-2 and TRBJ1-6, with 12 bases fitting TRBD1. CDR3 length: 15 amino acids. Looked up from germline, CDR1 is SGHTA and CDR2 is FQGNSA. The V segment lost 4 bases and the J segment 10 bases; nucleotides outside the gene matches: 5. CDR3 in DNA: TGTGCCAGCAGCTGGGGACAGGGGGCTCGGTCACCCCTCCACTTT. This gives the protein CASSWGQGARSPLHF.

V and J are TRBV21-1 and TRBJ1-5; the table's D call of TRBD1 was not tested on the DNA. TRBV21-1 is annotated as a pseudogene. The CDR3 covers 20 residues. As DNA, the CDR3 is TGTGCCAGCAGCAAAACGAACAAGGACAGGGTTCTTCGTTCGGATCAGCCCCAGCATTTT. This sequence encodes CASSKTNKDRVLRSDQPQHF.

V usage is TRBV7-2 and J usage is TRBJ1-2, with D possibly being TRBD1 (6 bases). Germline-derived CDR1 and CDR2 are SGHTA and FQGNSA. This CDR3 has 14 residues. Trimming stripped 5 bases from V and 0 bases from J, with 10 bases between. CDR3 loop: CASSQTGSNYGYTF. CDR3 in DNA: TGTGCCAGCAGCCAGACAGGTTCTAACTATGGCTACACCTTC.

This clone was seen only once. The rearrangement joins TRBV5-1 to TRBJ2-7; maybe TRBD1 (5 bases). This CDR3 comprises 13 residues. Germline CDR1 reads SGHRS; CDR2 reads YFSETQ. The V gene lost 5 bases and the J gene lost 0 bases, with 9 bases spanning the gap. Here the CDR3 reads CASRRTYSYEQYF. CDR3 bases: TGCGCCAGCAGGCGGACATACTCCTACGAGCAGTACTTC.

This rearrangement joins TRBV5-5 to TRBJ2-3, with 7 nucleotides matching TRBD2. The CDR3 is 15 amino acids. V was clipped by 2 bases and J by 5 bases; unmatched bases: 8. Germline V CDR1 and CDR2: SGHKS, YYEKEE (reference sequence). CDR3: CASSFEAGRVDTQYF. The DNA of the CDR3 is TGTGCCAGCAGCTTTGAAGCGGGGAGGGTAGATACGCAGTATTTT.

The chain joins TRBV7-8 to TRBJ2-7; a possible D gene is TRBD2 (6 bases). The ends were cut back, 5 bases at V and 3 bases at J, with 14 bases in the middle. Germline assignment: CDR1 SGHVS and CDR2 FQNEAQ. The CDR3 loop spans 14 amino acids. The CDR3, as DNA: TGTGCCAGCAGCGTCCGGGGGTCTCTCTACGAGCAGTACTTC. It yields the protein CASSVRGSLYEQYF.

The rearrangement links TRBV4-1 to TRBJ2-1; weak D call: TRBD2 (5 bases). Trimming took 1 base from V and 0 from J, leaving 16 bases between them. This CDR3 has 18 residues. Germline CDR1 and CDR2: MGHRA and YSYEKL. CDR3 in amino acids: CASSQGTSGLISYNEQFF. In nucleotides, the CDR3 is TGCGCCAGCAGCCAAGGTACTTCAGGACTGATCTCCTACAATGAGCAGTTCTTC.

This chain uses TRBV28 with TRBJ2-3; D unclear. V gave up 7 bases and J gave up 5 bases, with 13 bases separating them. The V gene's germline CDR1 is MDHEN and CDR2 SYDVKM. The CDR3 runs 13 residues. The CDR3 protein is CASTPASGDTQYF. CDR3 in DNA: TGTGCCAGCACCCCCGCGTCCGGAGATACGCAGTATTTT.

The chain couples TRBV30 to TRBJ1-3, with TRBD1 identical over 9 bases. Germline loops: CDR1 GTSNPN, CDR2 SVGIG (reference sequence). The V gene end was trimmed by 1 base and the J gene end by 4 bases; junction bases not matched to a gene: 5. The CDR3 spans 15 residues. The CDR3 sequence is CAWSAGTGRGNTIYF. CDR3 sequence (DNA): TGTGCCTGGAGTGCGGGGACAGGGCGCGGAAACACCATATATTTT.

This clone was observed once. CDR3 DNA sequence: TGTGCCACCAGTAGGGGACAGGGTAACTATGGCTACACCTTC. This encodes CATSRGQGNYGYTF. This chain connects TRBV24-1 to TRBJ1-2; 9 positions agree with TRBD1. Germline V lookup: CDR1 KGHDR, CDR2 SFDVKD. The CDR3 is made up of 14 amino acids. Unmatched junction bases numbered 2, after V lost 6 bases and J lost 1 base.

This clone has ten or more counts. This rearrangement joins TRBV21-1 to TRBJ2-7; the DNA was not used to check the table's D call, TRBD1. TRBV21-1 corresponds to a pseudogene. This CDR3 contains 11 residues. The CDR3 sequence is CASILRYEQYF. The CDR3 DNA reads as TGTGCCAGCATTCTCAGATACGAGCAGTACTTC.

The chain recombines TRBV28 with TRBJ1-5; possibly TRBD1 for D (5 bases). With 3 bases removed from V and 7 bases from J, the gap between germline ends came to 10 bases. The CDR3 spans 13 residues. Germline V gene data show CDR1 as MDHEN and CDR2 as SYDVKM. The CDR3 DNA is TGTGCCAGCAGTTTGAGGGGAGGACAGCCCCAGCATTTT. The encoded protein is CASSLRGGQPQHF.

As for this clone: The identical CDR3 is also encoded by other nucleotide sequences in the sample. The CDR3 nucleotides are TGTGCCAGCAGCCAAGCCAGCTCCTATAATTCACCCCTCCACTTT. It is translated as CASSQASSYNSPLHF. The V gene is TRBV3-1 (or the pseudogene TRBV3-2), the J gene TRBJ1-6; D remains unclear. V was trimmed by 1 base and J by 0 bases, leaving 4 bases between them. The germline V gene encodes CDR1 LGHDT and CDR2 YNNKEL (reference sequence). The CDR3 contains 15 residues.

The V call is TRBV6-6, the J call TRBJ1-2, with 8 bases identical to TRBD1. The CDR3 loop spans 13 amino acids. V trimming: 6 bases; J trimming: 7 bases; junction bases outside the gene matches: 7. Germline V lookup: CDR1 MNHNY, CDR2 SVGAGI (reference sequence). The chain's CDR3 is CASSNGGTGGYTF. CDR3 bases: TGTGCCAGCAGCAACGGGGGGACAGGTGGCTACACCTTC.

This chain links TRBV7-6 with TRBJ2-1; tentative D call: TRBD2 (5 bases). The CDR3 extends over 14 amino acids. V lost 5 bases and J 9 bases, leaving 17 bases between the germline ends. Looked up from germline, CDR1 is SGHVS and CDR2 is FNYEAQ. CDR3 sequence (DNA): TGTGCCAGCAGCCCTCGGGAAGTTTCTAGTGAGCAGTTCTTC. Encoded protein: CASSPREVSSEQFF.

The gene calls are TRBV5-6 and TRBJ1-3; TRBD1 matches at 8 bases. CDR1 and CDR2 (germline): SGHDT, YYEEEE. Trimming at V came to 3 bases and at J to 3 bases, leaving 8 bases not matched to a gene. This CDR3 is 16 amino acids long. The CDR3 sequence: CASSSYSDRDGNTIYF. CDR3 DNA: TGTGCCAGCAGCTCCTATTCGGACAGGGATGGAAACACCATATATTTT.

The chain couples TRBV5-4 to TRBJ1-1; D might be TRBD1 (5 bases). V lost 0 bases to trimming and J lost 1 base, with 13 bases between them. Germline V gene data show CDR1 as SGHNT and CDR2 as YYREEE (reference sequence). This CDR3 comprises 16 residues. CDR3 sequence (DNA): TGTGCCAGCAGCTTGGCCATGGGGGGTAGGAACACTGAAGCTTTCTTT. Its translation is CASSLAMGGRNTEAFF.

The CDR3 spells CASSSGQFSYEQYF. CDR3 nucleotide sequence: TGTGCCAGCTCATCCGGACAGTTTTCCTACGAGCAGTACTTC. This chain joins TRBV18 and TRBJ2-7, with a tentative D call TRBD1 (6 bases). From germline, CDR1 is KGHSH and CDR2 LQKENI. Between the trimmed V and J ends, which lost 5 bases and 1 base, there was a span of 12 bases. CDR3 length equals 14 residues.

DNA of the CDR3: TGTGCCAGCAGCCGATCGGGGGGGGTTTACAATGAGCAGTTCTTC. It encodes CASSRSGGVYNEQFF. The chain combines TRBV7-6 with TRBJ2-1; 8 bases match TRBD2. The ends lost 5 bases at V and 4 bases at J; junction bases unmatched: 7. Germline V gene data show CDR1 as SGHVS and CDR2 as FNYEAQ. The CDR3 is 15 residues long.

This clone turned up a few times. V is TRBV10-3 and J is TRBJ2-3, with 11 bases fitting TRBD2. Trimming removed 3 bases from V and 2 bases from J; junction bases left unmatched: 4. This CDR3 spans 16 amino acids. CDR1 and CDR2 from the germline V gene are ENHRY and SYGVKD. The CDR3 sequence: CAISDVAGGPTDTQYF. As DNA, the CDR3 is TGTGCCATCAGTGACGTAGCGGGGGGGCCCACAGATACGCAGTATTTT.

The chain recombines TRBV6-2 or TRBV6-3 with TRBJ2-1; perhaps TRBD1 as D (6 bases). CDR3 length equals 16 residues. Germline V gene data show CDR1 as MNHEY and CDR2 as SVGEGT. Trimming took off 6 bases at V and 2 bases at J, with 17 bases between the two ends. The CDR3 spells CASSSTGISAYNEQFF. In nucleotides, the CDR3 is TGTGCCAGCAGCTCTACAGGGATTAGTGCCTACAATGAGCAGTTCTTC.

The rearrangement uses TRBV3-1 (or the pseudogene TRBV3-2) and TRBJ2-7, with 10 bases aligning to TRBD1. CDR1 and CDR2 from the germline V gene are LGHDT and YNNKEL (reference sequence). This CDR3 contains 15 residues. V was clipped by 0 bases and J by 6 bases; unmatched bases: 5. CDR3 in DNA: TGTGCCAGCAGCCAAGATGGGGACAGGGGATCCGAGCAGTACTTC. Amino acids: CASSQDGDRGSEQYF.

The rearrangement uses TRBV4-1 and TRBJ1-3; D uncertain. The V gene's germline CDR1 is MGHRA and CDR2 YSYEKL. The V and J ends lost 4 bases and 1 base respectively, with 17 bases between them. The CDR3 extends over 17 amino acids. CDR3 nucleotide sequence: TGCGCCAGCAGCCCCCTTCCTGGTAGCCTATCTGGAAACACCATATATTTT. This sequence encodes CASSPLPGSLSGNTIYF.

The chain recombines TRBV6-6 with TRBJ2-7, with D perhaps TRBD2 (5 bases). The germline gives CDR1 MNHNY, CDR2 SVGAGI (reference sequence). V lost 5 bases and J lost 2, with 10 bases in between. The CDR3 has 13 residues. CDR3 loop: CASSQDWAYEQYF. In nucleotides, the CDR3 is TGTGCCAGCAGTCAGGACTGGGCCTACGAGCAGTACTTC.

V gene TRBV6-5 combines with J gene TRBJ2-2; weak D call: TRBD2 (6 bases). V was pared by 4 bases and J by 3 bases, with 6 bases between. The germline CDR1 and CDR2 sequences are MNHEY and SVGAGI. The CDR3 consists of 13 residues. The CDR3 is CASSWRDTGELFF. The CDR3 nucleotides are TGTGCCAGCAGTTGGAGGGACACCGGGGAGCTGTTTTTT.

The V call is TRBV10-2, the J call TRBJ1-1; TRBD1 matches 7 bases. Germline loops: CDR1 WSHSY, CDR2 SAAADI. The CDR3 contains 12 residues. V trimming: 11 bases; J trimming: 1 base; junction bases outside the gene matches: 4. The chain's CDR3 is CAARTGNTEAFF. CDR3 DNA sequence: TGCGCCGCACGGACAGGGAACACTGAAGCTTTCTTT.

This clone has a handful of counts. The CDR3 loop reads CASSQFPPQRGVNYEQYF. The CDR3 coding sequence is TGCGCCAGCAGCCAATTCCCCCCACAGCGGGGGGTAAACTACGAGCAGTACTTC. The chain couples TRBV4-3 to TRBJ2-7; TRBD2 matches 9 bases. The V segment lost 2 bases and the J segment 3 bases; nucleotides outside the gene matches: 14. This CDR3 contains 18 residues. CDR1 and CDR2 from the germline V gene are LGHNA and YSLEER.

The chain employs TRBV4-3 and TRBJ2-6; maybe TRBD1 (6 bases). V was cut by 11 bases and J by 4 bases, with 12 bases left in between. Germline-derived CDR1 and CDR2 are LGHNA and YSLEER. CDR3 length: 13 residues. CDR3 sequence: CAAGDAGANVLTF. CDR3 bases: TGCGCCGCAGGGGATGCCGGGGCCAACGTCCTGACTTTC.

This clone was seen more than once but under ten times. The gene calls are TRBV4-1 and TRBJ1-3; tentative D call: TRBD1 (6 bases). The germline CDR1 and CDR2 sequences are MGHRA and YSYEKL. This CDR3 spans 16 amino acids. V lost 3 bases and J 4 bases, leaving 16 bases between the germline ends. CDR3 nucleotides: TGCGCCAGCAGCCAGGGCCAGGGGCCGCTCGGAAACACCATATATTTT. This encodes CASSQGQGPLGNTIYF.

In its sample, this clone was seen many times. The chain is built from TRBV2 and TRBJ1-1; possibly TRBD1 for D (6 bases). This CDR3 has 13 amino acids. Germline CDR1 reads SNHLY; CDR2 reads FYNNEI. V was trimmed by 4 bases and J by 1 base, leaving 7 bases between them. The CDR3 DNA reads TGTGCCAGCAGTGCACAGGGGAACACTGAAGCTTTCTTT. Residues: CASSAQGNTEAFF.

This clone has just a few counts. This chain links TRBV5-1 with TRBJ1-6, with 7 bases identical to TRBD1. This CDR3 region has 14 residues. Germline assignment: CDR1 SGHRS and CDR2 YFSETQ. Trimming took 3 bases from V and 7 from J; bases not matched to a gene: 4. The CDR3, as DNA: TGCGCCAGCAGCTCCGGGACAGAAAATTCACCCCTCCACTTT. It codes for CASSSGTENSPLHF.